Following are 9 T cell receptor beta chains from one sample sequenced in a study of shared clonotypes between healthy human individuals. Sequenced by immunoSEQ multiplex PCR; TCRdb stores in-frame clones only, minus some. Here the sample spans millions of clones, roughly 94% being singletons. Sequenced input: naive CD4+ T cells sorted from blood. Subset here: CD45RA+ positively selected. These receptors were taken from a man aged 18 to 35 in good health.

The V call is TRBV9, the J call TRBJ2-7; 11 nucleotides agree with TRBD2. The CDR3 has 15 amino acids. The germline V gene encodes CDR1 SGDLS and CDR2 YYNGEE. The trim removed 3 bases at V and 0 bases at J, leaving 2 bases unmatched. The CDR3 DNA reads as TGTGCCAGCAGCGGAGGGACTAGCGGCTCCTACGAGCAGTACTTC. Translated: CASSGGTSGSYEQYF.

As to this clone: The sample carries other DNA sequences with the same CDR3. The chain recombines TRBV7-9 with TRBJ1-1, with a weak D call TRBD1 (5 bases). Trimming took 0 bases from V and 7 from J, leaving 6 bases between them. The CDR3 totals 12 residues. The germline V gene has CDR1 SEHNR and CDR2 FQNEAQ (reference sequence). CDR3 in amino acids: CASSLATGEAFF. The CDR3 DNA is TGTGCCAGCAGCTTAGCCACAGGTGAAGCTTTCTTT.

The chain is built from TRBV10-3 and TRBJ2-1; D perhaps matches TRBD1 (5 bases). This CDR3 has 12 amino acids. The V and J ends lost 7 bases and 4 bases respectively, with 8 bases between them. From germline, CDR1 is ENHRY and CDR2 SYGVKD. CDR3 bases: TGTGCCATCACCGACAGTTACAATGAGCAGTTCTTC. It specifies CAITDSYNEQFF.

This rearrangement joins TRBV5-1 to TRBJ2-7; D not resolved. With 2 bases removed from V and 6 bases from J, the gap between germline ends came to 12 bases. Germline V gives CDR1 SGHRS, CDR2 YFSETQ. The CDR3 is made up of 13 amino acids. CDR3: CASSFGFGVEQYF. The CDR3 region has the DNA TGCGCCAGCAGCTTTGGTTTCGGAGTCGAGCAGTACTTC.

This sequence joins TRBV5-1 and TRBJ1-6; 7 nucleotides align to TRBD1. Germline CDR1 and CDR2: SGHRS and YFSETQ. The V gene end was trimmed by 2 bases and the J gene end by 0 bases; junction bases not matched to a gene: 5. The CDR3 is 17 residues long. The CDR3, as DNA: TGCGCCAGCAGCTTACAGGGGAGGAGCTCCTATAATTCACCCCTCCACTTT. Amino acids: CASSLQGRSSYNSPLHF.

V is TRBV29-1 and J is TRBJ2-5; perhaps TRBD1 as D (6 bases). CDR3 length equals 15 residues. V was cut by 0 bases and J by 1 base, with 12 bases left in between. CDR1 is SQVTM and CDR2 is ANQGSEA in the germline V gene. Written as DNA, the CDR3 is TGCAGCGTTGAAGATCGGGGCAGGGGCCAAGAGACCCAGTACTTC. Translated, it gives CSVEDRGRGQETQYF.

This clone appeared a single time. The chain links TRBV30 to TRBJ2-3; D call uncertain. Germline assignment: CDR1 GTSNPN and CDR2 SVGIG (reference sequence). CDR3 length: 14 residues. V shed 4 bases and J shed 1 base, with 12 bases lying between them. This CDR3 reads CAWITPAGTDTQYF. The CDR3 bases are TGTGCCTGGATCACCCCCGCTGGCACAGATACGCAGTATTTT.

This chain joins TRBV15 and TRBJ1-1, with no clear D. V lost 0 bases and J lost 6, with 11 bases in between. The CDR3 totals 14 residues. CDR1 and CDR2 (germline): LNHNV, YYDKDF (reference sequence). The CDR3 DNA is TGTGCCACCAGCAGAGAACAGTACCGCCCTGAAGCTTTCTTT. It translates to CATSREQYRPEAFF.

The chain carries TRBV2 and TRBJ2-7; TRBD2 matches at 11 bases. Germline V gives CDR1 SNHLY, CDR2 FYNNEI. The CDR3 consists of 16 residues. Trimming at V came to 5 bases and at J to 2 bases, leaving 8 bases not matched to a gene. CDR3 sequence (DNA): TGTGCCAGCAGTCCTCCGGGACTAGCGGCTCCCTACGAGCAGTACTTC. Translated, it gives CASSPPGLAAPYEQYF. Variable domain in full (rest from reference TRBV2 and TRBJ2-7): EPEVTQTPSHQVTQMGQEVILRCVPISNHLYFYWYRQILGQKVEFLVSFYNNEISEKSEIFDDQFSVERPDGSNFTLKIRSTKLEDSAMYFCASSPPGLAAPYEQYFGPGTRLTVT.